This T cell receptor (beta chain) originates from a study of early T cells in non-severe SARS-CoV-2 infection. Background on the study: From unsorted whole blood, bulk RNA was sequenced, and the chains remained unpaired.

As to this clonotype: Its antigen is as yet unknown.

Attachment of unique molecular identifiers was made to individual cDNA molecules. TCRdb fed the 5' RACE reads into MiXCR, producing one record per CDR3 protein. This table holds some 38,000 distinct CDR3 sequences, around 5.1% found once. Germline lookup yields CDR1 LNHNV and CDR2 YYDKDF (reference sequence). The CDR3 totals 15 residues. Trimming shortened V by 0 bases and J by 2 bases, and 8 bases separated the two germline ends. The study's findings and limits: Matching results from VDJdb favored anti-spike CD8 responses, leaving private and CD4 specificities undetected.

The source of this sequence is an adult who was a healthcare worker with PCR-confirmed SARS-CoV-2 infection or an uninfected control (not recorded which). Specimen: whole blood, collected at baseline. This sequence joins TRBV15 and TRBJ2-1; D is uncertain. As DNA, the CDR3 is TGTGCCACCAGCAGAGATCACAGCCCCTACAATGAGCAGTTCTTC. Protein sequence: CATSRDHSPYNEQFF.